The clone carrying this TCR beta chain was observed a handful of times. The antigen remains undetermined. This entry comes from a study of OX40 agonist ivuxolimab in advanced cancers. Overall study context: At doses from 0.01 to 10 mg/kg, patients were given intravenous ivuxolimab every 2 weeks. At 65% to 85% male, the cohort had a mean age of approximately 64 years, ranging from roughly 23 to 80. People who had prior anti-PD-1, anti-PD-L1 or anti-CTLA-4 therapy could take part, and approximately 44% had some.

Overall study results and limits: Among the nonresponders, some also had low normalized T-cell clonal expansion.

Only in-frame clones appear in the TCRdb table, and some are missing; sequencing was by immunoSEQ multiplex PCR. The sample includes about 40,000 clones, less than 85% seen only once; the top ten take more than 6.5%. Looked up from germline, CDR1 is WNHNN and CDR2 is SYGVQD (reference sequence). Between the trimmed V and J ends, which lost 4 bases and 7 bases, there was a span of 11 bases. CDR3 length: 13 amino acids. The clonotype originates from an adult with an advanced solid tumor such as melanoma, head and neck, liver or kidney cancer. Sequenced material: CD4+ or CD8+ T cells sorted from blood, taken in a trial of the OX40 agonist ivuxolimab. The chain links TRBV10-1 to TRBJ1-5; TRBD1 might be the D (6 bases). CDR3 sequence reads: CASSVAGEQPQHF. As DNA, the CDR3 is TGCGCCAGCAGTGTTGCAGGGGAGCAGCCCCAGCATTTT.